This TCR beta chain was captured in a study of regulatory T cells in long-lasting Graves disease. Study-level points and caveats: Persistent Graves' patients showed less TCR diversity than newly diagnosed patients showed. Persistent disease preferred TRBV28, TRBJ1-2 and TRBJ2-5; new disease, TRBV20-1 and TRBJ2-1.

Regarding time point: persistent/refractory GD, antithyroid drugs over 5 years with positive TRAb. From RNA extracted from PBMCs, the TCR library was made. Germline V CDR1 and CDR2: KGHDR, SFDVKD. Trimming removed 2 bases from V and 9 bases from J, with 22 bases in between. There are 16 residues in the CDR3. This clonotype came up many times. Its antigen is not known. Arm-PCR of CDR3 regions with iRepertoire HTBI primers generated TCR beta libraries. In the original analysis: Segment identification across samples yielded 55 to 65 TRBV and 13 to 15 TRBJ segments. TCRdb reprocessed the multiplex PCR reads with MiXCR, giving one entry per CDR3 protein. It is TCRdb's table, rather than the study itself, that gives the V and J calls and clone size. In the table there are approximately 400,000 distinct CDR3 sequences, roughly 20% of which are singletons.

V gene TRBV24-1 combines with J gene TRBJ2-7; tentatively, D is TRBD2 (5 bases). This receptor was obtained from a female donor with Graves disease. The source material was peripheral blood mononuclear cells (PBMCs), sampled when the disease was refractory, from a patient treated with antithyroid drugs. The chain's CDR3 is CATSDSEQARSRGQYF. The CDR3 bases are TGTGCCACCAGTGATTCCGAGCAAGCCCGGTCTCGGGGGCAGTACTTC.